These T cell receptor beta chains were read from a single sample in a study of shared clonotypes between healthy human individuals. The protocol was immunoSEQ multiplex PCR, while the TCRdb copy is restricted to in-frame clones and leaves out a portion. The sample has some 790,000 clones, over 55% seen once. Material: memory CD4+ T cells sorted from blood. All receptors derive from a woman aged 25 to 39 in good health. Each CDR3 is given with its conserved first and last residue. The D gene is left open where the match is weak. Clone size is not always given. Where it is, it says once, few, many or a class for expanded clones.

abundance,v_gene,d_gene,j_gene,len,CDR3aa,CDR3nt
.,TRBV18,TRBD2,TRBJ2-7,14,CASSPGLADHEQYF,TGTGCCAGCTCACCGGGACTAGCGGACCACGAGCAGTACTTC
few,TRBV18,TRBD1,TRBJ2-2,15,CASSRGQGVAGELFF,TGTGCCAGCTCACGCGGACAGGGGGTCGCCGGGGAGCTGTTTTTT
.,TRBV2,.,TRBJ2-5,13,CASSRDRQETQYF,TGTGCCAGCAGTCGAGACAGACAAGAGACCCAGTACTTC
.,TRBV14,.,TRBJ2-7,16,CASSQDSTYRGPEQYF,TGTGCCAGCAGCCAAGATTCAACCTATAGGGGCCCCGAGCAGTACTTC
.,TRBV7-9,TRBD1,TRBJ2-5,16,CASSLGRGQLQETQYF,TGTGCCAGCAGCTTAGGCCGGGGACAGCTACAAGAGACCCAGTACTTC
.,TRBV18,TRBD2,TRBJ2-1,21,CASSPPVPLAGGYSPYNEQFF,TGTGCCAGCTCACCACCGGTCCCGCTAGCGGGAGGCTACTCGCCTTACAATGAGCAGTTCTTC
.,TRBV28,.,TRBJ1-2,12,CASEQLNYGYTF,TGTGCCAGCGAACAGCTAAACTATGGCTACACCTTC
.,TRBV6-4,TRBD2,TRBJ2-1,14,CASSDSGTSGRQFF,TGTGCCAGCAGTGACTCGGGGACTAGCGGGAGGCAGTTCTTC
.,TRBV10-3,.,TRBJ1-2,12,CAIRTGQYGYTF,TGTGCCATCAGGACAGGCCAATATGGCTACACCTTC
.,TRBV5-1,TRBD2,TRBJ2-7,14,CASSRLAGESEQYF,TGCGCCAGCAGCCGGCTAGCGGGAGAATCCGAGCAGTACTTC
.,TRBV16,TRBD2,TRBJ2-1,17,CASSRAPGLAKYNEQFF,TGTGCCAGCAGCCGGGCCCCGGGACTAGCGAAATACAATGAGCAGTTCTTC
.,TRBV7-9,TRBD1,TRBJ2-1,18,CASSQSRTRDRVVGEQFF,TGTGCCAGCAGCCAATCCCGAACCCGGGACAGGGTAGTTGGTGAGCAGTTCTTC
once,TRBV6-1,.,TRBJ2-2,15,CASSERGRNTGELFF,TGTGCCAGCAGTGAACGGGGCCGGAACACCGGGGAGCTGTTTTTT
few,TRBV5-1,.,TRBJ2-7,14,CATARQSTTYEQYF,TGCGCCACCGCCCGACAGTCGACAACCTACGAGCAGTACTTC
.,TRBV6-4,.,TRBJ2-1,13,CASTASHGGEQFF,TGTGCCAGCACAGCATCTCACGGGGGTGAGCAGTTCTTC
.,TRBV10-2,TRBD1,TRBJ2-5,15,CASSSGQGLQETQYF,TGCGCCAGCAGTTCGGGACAGGGCCTCCAAGAGACCCAGTACTTC
many,TRBV7-9,TRBD2,TRBJ2-3,19,CASSLWFVAGGPSADTQYF,TGTGCCAGCAGCTTGTGGTTTGTAGCGGGAGGCCCGTCGGCAGATACGCAGTATTTT
.,TRBV7-6,.,TRBJ2-1,16,CASSFPSGSGHNEQFF,TGTGCCAGCAGCTTCCCCTCGGGGTCCGGACACAATGAGCAGTTCTTC
.,TRBV2,.,TRBJ1-5,16,CASSTDRSPHRQPQHF,TGTGCCAGCAGTACCGACAGATCCCCCCACCGTCAGCCCCAGCATTTT
.,TRBV5-4,TRBD1,TRBJ2-7,15,CASSLKGAGSYEQYF,TGTGCCAGCAGCTTGAAGGGGGCCGGATCCTACGAGCAGTACTTC